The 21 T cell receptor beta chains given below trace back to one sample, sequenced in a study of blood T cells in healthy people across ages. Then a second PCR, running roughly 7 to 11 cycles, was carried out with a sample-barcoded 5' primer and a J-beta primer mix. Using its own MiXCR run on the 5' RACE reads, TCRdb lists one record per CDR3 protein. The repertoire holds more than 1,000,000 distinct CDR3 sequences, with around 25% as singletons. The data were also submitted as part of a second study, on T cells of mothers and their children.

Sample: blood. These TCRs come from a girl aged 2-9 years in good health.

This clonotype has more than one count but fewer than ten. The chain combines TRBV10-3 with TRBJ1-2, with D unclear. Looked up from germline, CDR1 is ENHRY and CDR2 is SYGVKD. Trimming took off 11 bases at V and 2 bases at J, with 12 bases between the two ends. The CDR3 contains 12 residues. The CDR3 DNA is TGTGCCGTCTGGAGGGTAAACTATGGCTACACCTTC. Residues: CAVWRVNYGYTF.

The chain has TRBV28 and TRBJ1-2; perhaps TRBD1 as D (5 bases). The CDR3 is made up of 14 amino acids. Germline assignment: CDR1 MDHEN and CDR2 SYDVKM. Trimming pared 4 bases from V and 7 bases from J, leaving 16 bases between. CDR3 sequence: CASSWGSSSPGYTF. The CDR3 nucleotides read TGTGCCAGCAGTTGGGGCAGTTCAAGTCCTGGCTACACCTTC.

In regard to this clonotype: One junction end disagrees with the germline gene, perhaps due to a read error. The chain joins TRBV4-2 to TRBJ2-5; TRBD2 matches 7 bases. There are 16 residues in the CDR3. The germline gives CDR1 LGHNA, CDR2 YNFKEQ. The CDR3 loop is CASSKDQAGFQETQYF. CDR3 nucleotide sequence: TGTGCCAGCAGCAAAGATCAAGCGGGATTCCAAGAGACCCAGTACTTC.

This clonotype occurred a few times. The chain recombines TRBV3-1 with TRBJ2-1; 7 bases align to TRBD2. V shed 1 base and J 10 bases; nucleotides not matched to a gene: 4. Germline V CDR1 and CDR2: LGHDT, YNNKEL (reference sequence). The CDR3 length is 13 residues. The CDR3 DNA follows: TGTGCCAGCAGCCAAGTGACTAGCAGCGAGCAGTTCTTC. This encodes CASSQVTSSEQFF.

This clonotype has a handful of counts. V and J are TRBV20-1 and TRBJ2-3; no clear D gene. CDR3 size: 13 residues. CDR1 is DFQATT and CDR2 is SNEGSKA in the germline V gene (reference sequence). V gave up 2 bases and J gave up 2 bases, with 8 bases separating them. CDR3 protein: CSARQPNTDTQYF. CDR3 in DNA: TGCAGTGCTAGACAGCCTAACACAGATACGCAGTATTTT.

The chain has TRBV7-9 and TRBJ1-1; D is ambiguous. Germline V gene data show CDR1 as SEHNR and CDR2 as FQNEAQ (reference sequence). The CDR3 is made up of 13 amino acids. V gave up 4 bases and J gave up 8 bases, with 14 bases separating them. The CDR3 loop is CASSSRFSDEAFF. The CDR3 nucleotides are TGTGCCAGCAGCTCCCGCTTTAGCGACGAAGCTTTCTTT.

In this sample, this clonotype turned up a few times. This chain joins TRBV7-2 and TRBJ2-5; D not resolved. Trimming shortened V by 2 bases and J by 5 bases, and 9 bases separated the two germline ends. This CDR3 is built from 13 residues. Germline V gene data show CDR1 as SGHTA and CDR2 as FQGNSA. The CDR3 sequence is CASSLHHSETQYF. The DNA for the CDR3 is TGTGCCAGCAGCTTACACCACTCGGAGACCCAGTACTTC.

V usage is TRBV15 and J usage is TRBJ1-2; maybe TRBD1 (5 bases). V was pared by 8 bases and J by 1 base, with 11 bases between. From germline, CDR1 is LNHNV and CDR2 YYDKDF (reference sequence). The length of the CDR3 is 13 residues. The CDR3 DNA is TGTGCCACCTCGGGGGAAAATAACTATGGCTACACCTTC. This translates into CATSGENNYGYTF.

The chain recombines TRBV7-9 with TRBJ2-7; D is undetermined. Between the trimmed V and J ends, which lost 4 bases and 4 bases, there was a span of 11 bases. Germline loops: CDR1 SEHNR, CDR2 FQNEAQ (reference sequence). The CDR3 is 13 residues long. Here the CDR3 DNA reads TGTGCCAGCAGCTCCCCCAACCGATACGAGCAGTACTTC. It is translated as CASSSPNRYEQYF.

The CDR3: CASCSTLAKNIQYF. CDR3 sequence (DNA): TGCGCCAGCTGCTCGACGCTAGCCAAAAACATTCAGTACTTC. The chain carries TRBV5-1 and TRBJ2-4; D not resolved. CDR1 is SGHRS, CDR2 YFSETQ, per germline. The CDR3 totals 14 residues. V was trimmed by 7 bases and J by 0 bases, leaving 11 bases between them.

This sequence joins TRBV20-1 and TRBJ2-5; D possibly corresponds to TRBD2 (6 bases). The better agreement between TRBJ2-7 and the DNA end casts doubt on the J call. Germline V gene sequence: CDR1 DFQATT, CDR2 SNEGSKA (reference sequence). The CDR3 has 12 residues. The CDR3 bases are TGCAGTGCTAGGGGGACTCTCTACGAGCAGTACTTC. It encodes CSARGTLYEQYF.

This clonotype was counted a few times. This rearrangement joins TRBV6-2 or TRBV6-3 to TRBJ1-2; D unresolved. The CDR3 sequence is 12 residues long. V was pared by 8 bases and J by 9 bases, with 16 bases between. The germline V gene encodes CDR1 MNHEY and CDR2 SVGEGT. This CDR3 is CASSLLKASYTF. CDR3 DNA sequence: TGTGCCAGCTCCCTCCTTAAGGCTAGCTACACCTTC.

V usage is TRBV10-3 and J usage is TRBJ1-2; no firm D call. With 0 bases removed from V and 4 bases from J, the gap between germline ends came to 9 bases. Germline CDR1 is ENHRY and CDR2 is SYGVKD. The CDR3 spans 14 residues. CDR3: CAISESSEIYGYTF. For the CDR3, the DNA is TGTGCCATCAGTGAGTCCTCCGAAATCTATGGCTACACCTTC.

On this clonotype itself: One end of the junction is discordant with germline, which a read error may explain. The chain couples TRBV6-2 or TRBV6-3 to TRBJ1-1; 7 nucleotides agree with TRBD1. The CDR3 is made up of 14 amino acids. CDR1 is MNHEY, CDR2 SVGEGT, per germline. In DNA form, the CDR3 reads TGTGCCAGCAGGTACTTCAGGGGGAGTACTGAAGCTTTCTTT. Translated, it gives CASRYFRGSTEAFF.

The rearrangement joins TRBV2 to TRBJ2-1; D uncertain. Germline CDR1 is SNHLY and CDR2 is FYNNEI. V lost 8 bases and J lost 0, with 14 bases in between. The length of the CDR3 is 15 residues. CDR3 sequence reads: CASRISRNSYNEQFF. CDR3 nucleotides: TGTGCCAGCCGAATCAGTAGAAACTCCTACAATGAGCAGTTCTTC.

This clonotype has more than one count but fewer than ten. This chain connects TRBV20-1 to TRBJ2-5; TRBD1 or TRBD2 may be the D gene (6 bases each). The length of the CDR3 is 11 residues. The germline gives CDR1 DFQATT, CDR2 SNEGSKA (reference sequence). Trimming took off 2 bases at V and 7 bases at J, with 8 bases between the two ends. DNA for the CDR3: TGCAGTGCTAGAAAGGGGGGGACCCAGTACTTC. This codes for CSARKGGTQYF.

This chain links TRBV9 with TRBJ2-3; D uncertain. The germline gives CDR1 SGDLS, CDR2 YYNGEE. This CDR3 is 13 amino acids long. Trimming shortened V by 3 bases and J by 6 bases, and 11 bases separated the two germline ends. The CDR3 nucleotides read TGTGCCAGCAGCGACTACAATGGGGATACGCAGTATTTT. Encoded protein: CASSDYNGDTQYF. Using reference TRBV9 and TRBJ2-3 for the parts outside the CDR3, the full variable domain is DSGVTQTPKHLITATGQRVTLRCSPRSGDLSVYWYQQSLDQGLQFLIQYYNGEERAKGNILERFSAQQFPDLHSELNLSSLELGDSALYFCASSDYNGDTQYFGPGTRLTVL.

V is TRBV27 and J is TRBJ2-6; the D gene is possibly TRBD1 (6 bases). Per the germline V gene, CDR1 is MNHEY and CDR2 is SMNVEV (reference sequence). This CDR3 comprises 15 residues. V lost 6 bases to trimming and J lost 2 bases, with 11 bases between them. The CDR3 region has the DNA TGTGCCAGCAGCCCGGACAGAACTGGGGCCAACGTCCTGACTTTC. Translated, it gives CASSPDRTGANVLTF.

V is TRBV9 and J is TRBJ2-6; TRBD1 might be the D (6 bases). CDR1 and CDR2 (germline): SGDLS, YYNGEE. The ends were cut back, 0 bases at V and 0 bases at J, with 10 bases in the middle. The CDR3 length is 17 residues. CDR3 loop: CASSVGTVNSGANVLTF. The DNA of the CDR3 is TGTGCCAGCAGCGTAGGGACAGTGAACTCTGGGGCCAACGTCCTGACTTTC.

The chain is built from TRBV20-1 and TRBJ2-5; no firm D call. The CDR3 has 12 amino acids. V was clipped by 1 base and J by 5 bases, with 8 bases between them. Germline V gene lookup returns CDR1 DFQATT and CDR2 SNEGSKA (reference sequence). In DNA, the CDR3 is TGCAGTGCTAGAGTCCCCACCGAGACCCAGTACTTC. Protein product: CSARVPTETQYF.

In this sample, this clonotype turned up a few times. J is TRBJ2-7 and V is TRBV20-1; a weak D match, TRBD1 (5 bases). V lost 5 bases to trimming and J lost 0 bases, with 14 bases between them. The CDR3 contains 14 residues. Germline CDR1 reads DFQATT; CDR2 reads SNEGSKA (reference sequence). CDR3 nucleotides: TGCAGTGCTCTCCAGGGAAAGGGCTCCTACGAGCAGTACTTC. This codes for CSALQGKGSYEQYF.